This T cell receptor (beta chain) was documented in a study of blood T cell repertoires in COVID-19. About the study: Donors in the United States, Italy and Spain gave samples during acute or convalescent COVID-19. The cDNA or gDNA used as material had been derived from T cells, B-cell-depleted T cells, or PBMCs.

In the authors' methods: Nucleated cell number was recorded as an estimate derived from reference gene primer amplification. Only in-frame clones appear in the TCRdb table, and some are missing; sequencing was by immunoSEQ multiplex PCR. The D gene and trimming were derived from the DNA, and the V and J assignments and clone size from that table. The sample records 15,000 to 17,000 clones, about 88% being singletons. About this clone: Germline and junction disagree at one end, which may indicate a read error.

CDR3 length: 15 amino acids. CDR1 and CDR2 from the germline V gene are ENHRY and SYGVKD. The rearrangement uses TRBV10-3 and TRBJ2-3; 8 nucleotides match TRBD1. Material: peripheral blood. The source is a man aged 55 to 70 with acute or convalescent COVID-19. The CDR3 bases are TGTGCCGTCAGCGATGGGACAGGACCCACAGATACGCAGTATTTT. It encodes CAVSDGTGPTDTQYF.